The present T cell receptor beta chain was sequenced within a study of control samples from healthy donors and cancer patients. V was shortened by 6 bases and J by 7 bases, with 13 bases between the two germline ends. The CDR3 runs 13 residues. Germline assignment: CDR1 SGHDN and CDR2 FVKESK. Produced via immunoSEQ multiplex PCR; TCRdb's table is partial and in-frame only. Of about 190,000 clones in the sample, about 89% were seen once. The source material was blood. The receptor's source is a man aged 25 to 45 in good health. The chain combines TRBV14 with TRBJ2-1; D gene uncertain. CDR3 in amino acids: CASSRLDRNEQFF. CDR3 DNA: TGTGCCAGCAGTCGACTCGACCGAAATGAGCAGTTCTTC.